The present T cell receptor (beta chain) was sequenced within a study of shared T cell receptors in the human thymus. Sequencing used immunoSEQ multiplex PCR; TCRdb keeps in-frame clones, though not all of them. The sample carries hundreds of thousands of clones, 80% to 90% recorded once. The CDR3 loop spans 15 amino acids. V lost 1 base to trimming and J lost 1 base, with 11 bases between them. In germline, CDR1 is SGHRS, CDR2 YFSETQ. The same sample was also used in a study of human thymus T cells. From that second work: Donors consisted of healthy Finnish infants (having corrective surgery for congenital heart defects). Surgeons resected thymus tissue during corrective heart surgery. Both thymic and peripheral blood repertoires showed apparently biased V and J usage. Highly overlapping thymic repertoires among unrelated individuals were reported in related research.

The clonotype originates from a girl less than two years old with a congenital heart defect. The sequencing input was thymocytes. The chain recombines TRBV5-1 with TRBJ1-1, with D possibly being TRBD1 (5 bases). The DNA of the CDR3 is TGCGCCAGCAGCTTGTTCTCCAGGGCGAACACTGAAGCTTTCTTT. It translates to CASSLFSRANTEAFF.